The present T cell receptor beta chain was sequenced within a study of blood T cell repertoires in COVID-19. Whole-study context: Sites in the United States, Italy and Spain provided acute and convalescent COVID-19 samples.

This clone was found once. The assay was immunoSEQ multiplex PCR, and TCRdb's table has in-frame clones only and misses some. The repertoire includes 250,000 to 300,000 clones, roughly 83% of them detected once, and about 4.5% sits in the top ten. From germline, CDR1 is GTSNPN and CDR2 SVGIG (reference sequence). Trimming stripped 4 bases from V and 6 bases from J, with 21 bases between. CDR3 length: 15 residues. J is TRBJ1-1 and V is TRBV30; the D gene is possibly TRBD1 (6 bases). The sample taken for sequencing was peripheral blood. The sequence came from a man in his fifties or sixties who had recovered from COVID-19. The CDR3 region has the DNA TGTGCCTGGACGGGCTGGCAGGGGAGTGGGGCTGAAGCTTTCTTT. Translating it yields CAWTGWQGSGAEAFF. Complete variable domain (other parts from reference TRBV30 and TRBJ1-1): SQTIHQWPATLVQPVGSPLSLECTVEGTSNPNLYWYRQAAGRGLQLLFYSVGIGQISSEVPQNLSASRPQDRQFILSSKKLLLSDSGFYLCAWTGWQGSGAEAFFGQGTRLTVV.